This section outlines one T cell receptor (beta chain) sequence together with its context. The assay was immunoSEQ multiplex PCR, and TCRdb's table has in-frame clones only and misses some. The sample holds some 160,000 clones; 80% are singletons and the top ten take more than 3%. The data were taken from a study of blood T cell repertoires in COVID-19. The CDR3 runs to 15 residues. The junction had 5 bases not matched to a gene; V was cut back by 4 bases and J by 2 bases. Germline CDR1 and CDR2: SGHVS and FQNEAQ. The clonotype was recovered from an older woman who had recovered from COVID-19. The sample was PBMCs or T cells enriched from blood (not recorded which). This chain links TRBV7-8 with TRBJ2-5; 9 nucleotides align to TRBD1. CDR3 residues: CASSSWDREQETQYF. The CDR3 nucleotides are TGTGCCAGCAGCTCCTGGGACAGGGAGCAAGAGACCCAGTACTTC.